This TCR beta chain was sequenced in a study of blood T cell repertoires in COVID-19 (TCRdb year 2020). Regarding the complete study: Samples covering the acute and convalescent phases of COVID-19 were provided by collaborators in the United States, Italy and Spain. The material from the prospective study consisted of cDNA or gDNA derived from T cells, B-cell-depleted T cells, or PBMCs. Subjects who had been exposed to COVID-19, were actively infected with it, or had recovered from it provided the deeply sampled blood TCRbeta repertoires that made up the dataset. The repertoires were released in a freely available public database meant as a resource for research on the immune response to SARS-CoV-2. Nearly every sample came with metadata listing a de-identified subject ID, COVID-19 status, age in years and sex. The samples were drawn from the first 160 participants of the ongoing ImmuneRACE study and from 950 to 1,500 subjects provided by 6 global collaborators. Where available, HLA class I and class II types were taken from metadata supplied by the sample provider and were not determined by assay-based typing. What the study reported, not specific to this receptor: The amount of clinical and demographic metadata varied by source and participant and was provided uncurated.

The table lists this clone with a count of one. Its antigen is not yet known. Per-base qualities were not stored, and no clone one base away is much larger. V and J lose 4 bases and 7 bases, and a span of 10 bases separates them. Inclusive of the bounding cysteine and phenylalanine, the CDR3 is 12 residues long. The CDR3 DNA has 36 bases and is translated from base 1. CDR1 and CDR2 are drawn from the germline V gene (reference sequence): LGHDT, YNNKEL. The collaborating institutions used their own protocols to collect whole blood in K2EDTA tubes. For TCRbeta analysis, collaborator samples were shipped as frozen whole blood, as isolated PBMCs, or as DNA extracted from either sample type. TCRbeta CDR3 regions were amplified from genomic DNA by means of the immunoSEQ Assay, a bias-controlled multiplex PCR. Per the original workflow: Within the assay, amplification of reference gene primers was used to estimate how many nucleated cells each sample contained. Sequence reads were collapsed and filtered to measure the absolute abundance of every unique TCRbeta CDR3 rearrangement. For each sample, productive Simpson clonality was calculated by taking the square root of Simpson's diversity index across productive rearrangements. Not all clones reach the TCRdb copy of this immuneACCESS table, which keeps in-frame sequences only. Checked studies attribute under half of the gap to unresolved V genes and leave the rest unexplained. The V and J calls and clone size come from that table; D and trimming were worked out from the DNA. The sample table contains around 84,000 clones; only one count was recorded for approximately 82% of them. The top ten clones comprise roughly 36% of the sample.

The chain was built from TRBV3-1 (or the pseudogene TRBV3-2) and TRBJ1-1, with no reliable assignment of the D segment. This TCR came from a man older than 75 with active or convalescent COVID-19. The sequenced sample consisted of peripheral blood. The nucleotide sequence is given as TGTGCCAGCAGCCGAGGGATGGTTGAAGCTTTCTTT. The resulting protein is CASSRGMVEAFF.